Listed below are T cell receptor beta chains from one sample, sequenced in a study of CD8 T cells in ankylosing spondylitis. TCRdb itself ran the 5' RACE reads through MiXCR, one entry per CDR3 protein. The table records over 450,000 distinct CDR3 sequences, about 13% of them present only once. Material for sequencing was blood, either unsorted or a sorted T cell fraction (not recorded which). The receptors shown here come from a male donor with ankylosing spondylitis. Each CDR3 is given with its conserved first and last residue. D genes are given only for firm matches. Only some rows state a clone size, as once, few, many or a class for expanded clones.

d_gene	abundance	v_gene	j_gene	CDR3aa	CDR3nt
-	many	TRBV12-3/TRBV12-4	TRBJ1-1	CASSPGGTNTEAFF	TGTGCCAGCAGTCCCGGCGGAACGAACACTGAAGCTTTCTTT
-	many	TRBV28	TRBJ1-5	CASSFAEQPQHF	TGTGCCAGCAGTTTCGCAGAGCAGCCCCAGCATTTT
-	few	TRBV10-3	TRBJ1-5	CAISESGTGGNQPQHF	TGTGCCATCAGTGAGTCAGGCACAGGAGGCAATCAGCCCCAGCATTTT
TRBD1	many	TRBV5-1	TRBJ1-1	CASSEGTGMNTEAFF	TGCGCCAGCAGCGAAGGGACAGGAATGAACACTGAAGCTTTCTTT
-	few	TRBV7-2	TRBJ2-5	CASSLVGAGWETQYF	TGTGCCAGCAGCTTAGTAGGGGCGGGATGGGAGACCCAGTACTTC
-	-	TRBV12-3/TRBV12-4	TRBJ2-7	CASSREAGGSYEQYF	TGTGCCAGCAGTAGGGAAGCGGGCGGCTCCTACGAGCAGTACTTC
-	-	TRBV3-1	TRBJ1-1	CASSQVGRYTEAFF	TGTGCCAGCAGCCAAGTTGGGAGGTACACTGAAGCTTTCTTT
TRBD1	-	TRBV27	TRBJ1-2	CASSLGQGAGGYTF	TGTGCCAGCAGTTTAGGGCAGGGGGCCGGTGGCTACACCTTC
-	-	TRBV12-3/TRBV12-4	TRBJ2-1	CASRYTGSYNEQFF	TGTGCCAGCAGGTACACAGGCTCCTACAATGAGCAGTTCTTC
-	-	TRBV6-6	TRBJ1-5	CASSGREHQPQHF	TGTGCCAGCAGTGGTAGGGAACATCAGCCCCAGCATTTT
TRBD2	few	TRBV11-3	TRBJ2-2	CASSRGLGTNTGELFF	TGTGCCAGCAGCAGGGGACTAGGAACGAACACCGGGGAGCTGTTTTTT
TRBD1	few	TRBV20-1	TRBJ1-4	CSGKLRGRGEKLFF	TGCAGTGGAAAGCTCAGGGGGCGCGGTGAAAAACTGTTTTTT
-	many	TRBV5-1	TRBJ2-3	CASSSGPATDTQYF	TGCGCCAGCAGCTCGGGACCTGCCACAGATACGCAGTATTTT
TRBD2	few	TRBV6-2/TRBV6-3	TRBJ2-1	CASGDWGRGYNEQFF	TGTGCCAGCGGGGATTGGGGGAGGGGCTACAATGAGCAGTTCTTC
TRBD1	-	TRBV7-9	TRBJ1-2	CASTMTGGDYGYTF	TGTGCCAGCACCATGACAGGGGGCGACTATGGCTACACCTTC
-	few	TRBV7-2	TRBJ2-5	CASSSEGHKETQYF	TGTGCCAGCAGCTCAGAAGGACACAAAGAGACCCAGTACTTC